Below are 17 T cell receptor beta chains sequenced from a single sample in a study of blood T cell repertoires in COVID-19. Generated by immunoSEQ multiplex PCR, the TCRdb table keeps only in-frame clones and is missing some. The table includes under 150,000 clones, around nine tenths detected once. What was sequenced was peripheral blood. Receptors were obtained from a man aged 50 to 59 with active or convalescent COVID-19.

The V gene is TRBV2, the J gene TRBJ1-4; TRBD1 might be the D (5 bases). Germline V gene sequence: CDR1 SNHLY, CDR2 FYNNEI. V lost 6 bases, J lost 3 bases, and 11 bases lay in between. The length of the CDR3 is 14 residues. The CDR3 loop is CASRLGGANEKLFF. CDR3 sequence (DNA): TGTGCCAGCAGACTCGGGGGGGCTAATGAAAAACTGTTTTTT.

Only one count was recorded for this clone. The chain joins TRBV27 to TRBJ2-7; 10 nucleotides align to TRBD2. CDR1 and CDR2 (germline): MNHEY, SMNVEV (reference sequence). The CDR3 sequence is 15 residues long. The junction had 8 bases not matched to a gene; V was cut back by 8 bases and J by 1 base. The DNA of the CDR3 is TGTGCCAGCGCACTAGCGGGATCCTATTCCTACGAGCAGTACTTC. Its protein is CASALAGSYSYEQYF.

This clone has at least ten counts. Other DNA sequences in the same sample also yield this CDR3. V and J are TRBV10-1 and TRBJ2-3; possible D gene TRBD1, 5 bases. Trimming left V 3 bases short and J 2 bases short, with 12 bases between. Germline V gene data show CDR1 as WNHNN and CDR2 as SYGVQD (reference sequence). The CDR3 is made up of 15 amino acids. The DNA of the CDR3 is TGCGCCAGCAGTGACGGGCAGGGAATCACAGATACGCAGTATTTT. Encoded protein: CASSDGQGITDTQYF.

The V gene is TRBV18, the J gene TRBJ1-1, with a weak D call TRBD1 (5 bases). Per the germline V gene, CDR1 is KGHSH and CDR2 is LQKENI. V was pared by 6 bases and J by 3 bases, with 14 bases between. The CDR3 runs 14 residues. The CDR3 loop is CASSAGARDTEAFF. The CDR3 nucleotides are TGTGCCAGCTCCGCTGGGGCTAGAGACACTGAAGCTTTCTTT. Looking up the rest from reference TRBV18 and TRBJ1-1 gives the full variable domain: NAGVMQNPRHLVRRRGQEARLRCSPMKGHSHVYWYRQLPEEGLKFMVYLQKENIIDESGMPKERFSAEFPKEGPSILRIQQVVRGDSAAYFCASSAGARDTEAFFGQGTRLTVV.

The chain carries TRBV4-3 and TRBJ2-7; 8 bases align to TRBD1. With 1 base clipped from V and 6 bases from J, the junction kept 8 bases outside the gene matches. There are 15 residues in the CDR3. Germline CDR1 is LGHNA and CDR2 is YSLEER. The CDR3 loop is CASSQVAGQGSEQYF. The CDR3 DNA reads as TGCGCCAGCAGCCAAGTTGCAGGACAGGGATCCGAGCAGTACTTC.

The chain couples TRBV11-2 to TRBJ1-3, with 8 bases matching TRBD1. Trimming removed 1 base from V and 2 bases from J; junction bases left unmatched: 1. The CDR3 sequence is 15 residues long. Germline V gene lookup returns CDR1 SGHAT and CDR2 FQNNGV. The CDR3 nucleotides are TGTGCCAGCAGCTTAGGACAGGGGCCTGGAAACACCATATATTTT. It specifies CASSLGQGPGNTIYF.

V usage is TRBV5-1 and J usage is TRBJ1-5; D not certain. The CDR3 has 14 amino acids. V was cut by 0 bases and J by 0 bases, with 4 bases left in between. Per germline, CDR1 SGHRS and CDR2 YFSETQ. As DNA, the CDR3 is TGCGCCAGCAGCTTGGGTAGTAGCAATCAGCCCCAGCATTTT. Its protein product is CASSLGSSNQPQHF.

The CDR3 bases are TGCGCCAGCAGCCCTAAGACAGGGGAGCAGTACGAGCAGTACTTC. Translating it yields CASSPKTGEQYEQYF. The chain joins TRBV5-1 to TRBJ2-7; 8 nucleotides agree with TRBD1. Germline CDR1 is SGHRS and CDR2 is YFSETQ. The CDR3 has 15 amino acids. The V and J ends lost 4 bases and 4 bases, in that order; junction bases with no gene match: 10.

The chain uses TRBV9 and TRBJ2-2; 14 bases fit TRBD2. J was trimmed by 6 bases and V by 3 bases; bases with no gene match: 4. Germline lookup yields CDR1 SGDLS and CDR2 YYNGEE. CDR3 size: 16 residues. The DNA of the CDR3 is TGTGCCAGCAGCGCCGGACTAGCGGGGGGTGCCGGGGAGCTGTTTTTT. Protein: CASSAGLAGGAGELFF.

CDR3 bases: TGTGCCAGCAGCCCGGGACTGAACACAGATACGCAGTATTTT. As protein: CASSPGLNTDTQYF. This chain uses TRBV5-4 with TRBJ2-3; D is possibly TRBD2 (6 bases). The V gene's germline CDR1 is SGHNT and CDR2 YYREEE (reference sequence). The V end was cut by 4 bases, the J end by 2 bases, with 11 bases between. The CDR3 sequence is 14 residues long.

This clone has more than one count but fewer than ten. This rearrangement joins TRBV5-1 to TRBJ2-3, with a weak D call TRBD2 (5 bases). The CDR3 runs 15 residues. Germline lookup yields CDR1 SGHRS and CDR2 YFSETQ. The V and J ends lost 0 bases and 5 bases respectively, with 13 bases between them. The CDR3 loop is CASSLAPLAQDTQYF. The CDR3 DNA is TGCGCCAGCAGCTTGGCTCCCCTAGCCCAAGATACGCAGTATTTT.

This chain connects TRBV18 to TRBJ2-2; 8 bases agree with TRBD1. This CDR3 is 14 amino acids long. The V gene's germline CDR1 is KGHSH and CDR2 LQKENI. Trimming took 5 bases from V and 5 from J; bases not matched to a gene: 4. The CDR3 nucleotides read TGTGCCAGCTCATGGACAGGGCGGACCGGGGAGCTGTTTTTT. This translates into CASSWTGRTGELFF.

The chain uses TRBV3-1 (or the pseudogene TRBV3-2) and TRBJ2-5, with TRBD2 matching 7 bases. V was pared by 3 bases and J by 0 bases, with 1 base of the junction left unmatched. This CDR3 region has 14 residues. Per germline, CDR1 LGHDT and CDR2 YNNKEL (reference sequence). The CDR3 reads CASSQGGNQETQYF. The CDR3 DNA reads TGTGCCAGCAGCCAGGGGGGGAACCAAGAGACCCAGTACTTC.

This clone was observed a few times. The rearrangement joins TRBV5-1 to TRBJ2-7, with D tentatively TRBD1 (6 bases). Germline-derived CDR1 and CDR2 are SGHRS and YFSETQ. V lost 5 bases and J lost 2, with 17 bases in between. This CDR3 has 15 amino acids. The CDR3: CASSLTPGQTYEQYF. In nucleotides, the CDR3 is TGCGCCAGCAGTTTAACTCCGGGACAAACCTACGAGCAGTACTTC.

The CDR3 loop is CSVALGGGDQPQHF. CDR3 in DNA: TGCAGCGTGGCCCTGGGGGGTGGGGATCAGCCCCAGCATTTT. The V call is TRBV29-1, the J call TRBJ1-5; D possibly corresponds to TRBD1 (5 bases). Germline lookup yields CDR1 SQVTM and CDR2 ANQGSEA. CDR3 size: 14 residues. Trimming cost V 6 bases and J 5 bases, with 17 bases left between them.

The J gene is TRBJ2-3, the V gene TRBV6-5; unclear D gene. Between the trimmed V and J ends, which lost 4 bases and 1 base, there was a span of 6 bases. Germline-derived CDR1 and CDR2 are MNHEY and SVGAGI. The CDR3 covers 13 residues. For the CDR3, the DNA is TGTGCCAGCAGTTCAGATCGCACAGATACGCAGTATTTT. This encodes CASSSDRTDTQYF.

The chain recombines TRBV28 with TRBJ2-5; the match to TRBD2 covers 16 bases. The germline V gene encodes CDR1 MDHEN and CDR2 SYDVKM. Trimming at V came to 6 bases and at J to 5 bases, leaving 15 bases not matched to a gene. CDR3 length equals 19 residues. The DNA of the CDR3 is TGTGCCAGCAGCACCCTCTGGGGGACTAGCGGGAGGGCACGGGAGACCCAGTACTTC. It codes for CASSTLWGTSGRARETQYF.